The 10 T cell receptor beta chains given below trace back to one sample, sequenced in a study of blood T cell repertoires in COVID-19 (dated by TCRdb to 2018 to 2021). The method was the immunoSEQ multiplex PCR assay. Held by TCRdb, this immuneACCESS table contains in-frame sequences only and omits some clones. Under half of the omission traces to an unresolved V gene where checked; the cause of the rest is unknown. The table for this sample lists roughly 250,000 clones; approximately 86% of them were counted only once. The ten largest clones take up 4.9% of the sample. The sample comprised peripheral blood. These receptors were obtained from a woman older than 75 with active or convalescent COVID-19.

This sequence joins TRBV5-4 and TRBJ1-1; the D is unclear. Germline-derived CDR1 and CDR2 are SGHNT and YYREEE (reference sequence). V lost 0 bases, J lost 4 bases, and 10 bases lay in between. The length of the CDR3 is 14 residues. CDR3 region: CASSLVGWSTEAFF. CDR3 nucleotide sequence: TGTGCCAGCAGCTTGGTTGGGTGGAGCACTGAAGCTTTCTTT.

The table lists this clone with a count of one. The rearrangement links TRBV6-5 to TRBJ2-7; TRBD2 aligns across 11 bases. The V gene's germline CDR1 is MNHEY and CDR2 SVGAGI. The junction had 7 bases not matched to a gene; V was cut back by 10 bases and J by 2 bases. The CDR3 spans 14 residues. The CDR3 is CATQTSGSAYEQYF. Here the CDR3 DNA reads TGTGCCACCCAAACTAGCGGGAGTGCCTACGAGCAGTACTTC.

The chain links TRBV4-1 to TRBJ2-5; 8 bases are a match to TRBD1. Germline V lookup: CDR1 MGHRA, CDR2 YSYEKL. The V segment lost 3 bases and the J segment 4 bases; nucleotides outside the gene matches: 10. The CDR3 has 16 amino acids. DNA for the CDR3: TGCGCCAGCAGCCACCAAACAGGGGGTCGAGGAGAGACCCAGTACTTC. Its protein product is CASSHQTGGRGETQYF.

The chain recombines TRBV19 with TRBJ2-7; 9 nucleotides match TRBD1. J was trimmed by 0 bases and V by 3 bases; bases with no gene match: 3. There are 15 residues in the CDR3. In germline, CDR1 is LNHDA, CDR2 SQIVND (reference sequence). In DNA, the CDR3 is TGTGCCAGTAGTATGGACAGGGGAATCTCCTACGAGCAGTACTTC. As protein: CASSMDRGISYEQYF. The full variable domain, rest sourced from reference TRBV19 and TRBJ2-7, is DGGITQSPKYLFRKEGQNVTLSCEQNLNHDAMYWYRQDPGQGLRLIYYSQIVNDFQKGDIAEGYSVSREKKESFPLTVTSAQKNPTAFYLCASSMDRGISYEQYFGPGTRLTVT.

This sequence joins TRBV4-1 and TRBJ2-1; TRBD2 agrees at 10 bases. The CDR3 covers 17 residues. Unmatched junction bases numbered 2, after V lost 0 bases and J lost 0 bases. Germline values: CDR1 MGHRA, CDR2 YSYEKL. The CDR3 region is CASSQDPSGSSYNEQFF. CDR3 coding DNA: TGCGCCAGCAGCCAAGATCCTAGCGGGAGCTCCTACAATGAGCAGTTCTTC.

V gene TRBV7-6 combines with J gene TRBJ2-1; 12 bases agree with TRBD2. The CDR3 length is 15 residues. V gave up 5 bases and J gave up 6 bases; unmatched junction bases: 5. Germline V gene sequence: CDR1 SGHVS, CDR2 FNYEAQ. Written as DNA, the CDR3 is TGTGCCAGCAGCCTTGCGACTAGCGGGAGCAATGAGCAGTTCTTC. Its protein product is CASSLATSGSNEQFF.

The chain is built from TRBV27 and TRBJ1-2, with 8 positions matching TRBD1. The CDR3 is 17 amino acids. Germline CDR1 reads MNHEY; CDR2 reads SMNVEV (reference sequence). Losses at the gene ends were 6 bases for V and 0 bases for J; bases not matched to a gene: 12. The DNA for the CDR3 is TGTGCCAGCAGCACCAGCCGGGACAGGCGTTCTAACTATGGCTACACCTTC. Its protein is CASSTSRDRRSNYGYTF.

V and J are TRBV5-4 and TRBJ2-3, with TRBD1 matching 7 bases. After removal of 1 base from V and 5 bases from J, the junction contained 7 bases not matched to a gene. The CDR3 extends over 15 amino acids. The germline V gene has CDR1 SGHNT and CDR2 YYREEE (reference sequence). For the CDR3, the DNA is TGTGCCAGCAGCTTGCGACAGGGTGAAGGAGATACGCAGTATTTT. Its translation: CASSLRQGEGDTQYF.

The CDR3 protein is CATSLTGSSDGYTF. For the CDR3, the DNA is TGTGCCACCAGTTTAACAGGGTCCAGCGATGGCTACACCTTC. The chain joins TRBV24-1 to TRBJ1-2, with TRBD1 as a possible D gene (6 bases). V was shortened by 6 bases and J by 6 bases, with 16 bases between the two germline ends. Germline CDR1 reads KGHDR; CDR2 reads SFDVKD. This CDR3 is 14 amino acids long.

The rearrangement joins TRBV30 to TRBJ1-2, with 7 nucleotides matching TRBD1. Trimming took 4 bases from V and 0 from J; bases not matched to a gene: 5. This CDR3 is built from 14 residues. Germline V CDR1 and CDR2: GTSNPN, SVGIG (reference sequence). CDR3 protein: CAWTGTATNYGYTF. For the CDR3, the DNA is TGTGCCTGGACCGGGACAGCCACTAACTATGGCTACACCTTC.